Described below is a single T cell receptor (beta chain) sequence and its context. Its target is not known. This record comes from a study of STAT3 mutations in large granular lymphocyte leukemia. Regarding the study as a whole: Every T-cell large granular lymphocyte leukemia patient had at least one immunodominant TCR beta clonotype.

Average productive template count per sample was 35,000 to 50,000. Assay used: immunoSEQ multiplex PCR; TCRdb lists only in-frame clones, some missing. The sample contains about 9,200 clones, around 59% of which appear only once. This clonotype originated in a boy aged 5-17 years with T-cell large granular lymphocyte leukemia. Some clones in this sample may be carry-over from other donors' samples. The sample consisted of peripheral blood mononuclear cells.

CDR3 amino acids: CASSTGLPSTNEKLFF. Here the CDR3 DNA reads TGTGCCAGCAGCACGGGACTGCCGTCAACTAATGAAAAACTGTTTTTT. This chain joins TRBV7-9 and TRBJ1-4; weak D call: TRBD1 (5 bases). V lost 5 bases to trimming and J lost 0 bases, with 13 bases between them. Germline V CDR1 and CDR2: SEHNR, FQNEAQ (reference sequence). This CDR3 contains 16 residues.